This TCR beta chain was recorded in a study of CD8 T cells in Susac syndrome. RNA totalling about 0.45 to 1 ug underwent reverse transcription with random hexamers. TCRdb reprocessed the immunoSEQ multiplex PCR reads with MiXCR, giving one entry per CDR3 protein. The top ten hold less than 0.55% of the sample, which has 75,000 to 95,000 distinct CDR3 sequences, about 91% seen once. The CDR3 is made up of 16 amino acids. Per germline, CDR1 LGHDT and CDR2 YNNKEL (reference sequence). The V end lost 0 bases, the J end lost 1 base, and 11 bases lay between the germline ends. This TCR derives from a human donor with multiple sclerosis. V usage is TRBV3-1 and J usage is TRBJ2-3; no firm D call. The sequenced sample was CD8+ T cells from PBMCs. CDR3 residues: CASSQEPAWGTDTQYF. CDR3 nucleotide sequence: TGTGCCAGCAGCCAAGAGCCTGCGTGGGGCACAGATACGCAGTATTTT.